The 8 T cell receptor beta chains listed next were all sequenced from one sample in a study of control samples from healthy donors and cancer patients. Generated by immunoSEQ multiplex PCR, the TCRdb table keeps only in-frame clones and is missing some. The sample lists 120,000 to 150,000 clones, more than 85% occurring once. The sequenced sample was blood. Receptors originate from a man aged 25-45 years in good health.

J is TRBJ2-5 and V is TRBV4-1; 10 nucleotides align to TRBD1. With 1 base clipped from V and 6 bases from J, the junction kept 5 bases outside the gene matches. CDR1 is MGHRA and CDR2 is YSYEKL in the germline V gene. This CDR3 is 15 amino acids long. The CDR3 region is CASSQGRTGGQTQYF. The DNA for the CDR3 is TGCGCCAGCAGCCAAGGGAGGACAGGGGGACAGACCCAGTACTTC.

V gene TRBV5-1 combines with J gene TRBJ2-7; possibly TRBD1 for D (6 bases). This CDR3 is 13 amino acids long. The germline gives CDR1 SGHRS, CDR2 YFSETQ. V dropped 4 bases and J dropped 3 bases, with 11 bases sitting between them. CDR3 protein: CASSQTGRYEQYF. In DNA form, the CDR3 reads TGCGCCAGCAGCCAGACAGGTCGCTACGAGCAGTACTTC.

This clone was picked up one time. The chain recombines TRBV5-6 with TRBJ1-4, with TRBD1 matching 7 bases. Germline V gene data show CDR1 as SGHDT and CDR2 as YYEEEE. After removal of 3 bases from V and 9 bases from J, the junction contained 8 bases not matched to a gene. The CDR3 has 14 amino acids. CDR3 in amino acids: CASSWAAGGQKLFF. DNA of the CDR3: TGTGCCAGCAGCTGGGCAGCAGGGGGTCAAAAACTGTTTTTT.

The chain joins TRBV4-2 to TRBJ1-1, with TRBD1 matching 8 bases. This CDR3 spans 13 amino acids. The trim removed 3 bases at V and 7 bases at J, leaving 4 bases unmatched. Germline CDR1 is LGHNA and CDR2 is YNFKEQ. The CDR3 DNA follows: TGTGCCAGCAGCCACAAGACAGGGGTTGAAGCTTTCTTT. Its protein is CASSHKTGVEAFF.

CDR3 nucleotides: TGTGCCTGGAGTGTAACCCGTGCAGGGAGCTATGGCTACACCTTC. Translating gives CAWSVTRAGSYGYTF. The V call is TRBV30, the J call TRBJ1-2, with a possible D match to TRBD1 (5 bases). This CDR3 has 15 amino acids. CDR1 is GTSNPN, CDR2 SVGIG, per germline (reference sequence). Trimming removed 0 bases at V and 4 bases at J, with 15 bases between.

The sample holds one count of this clone. V usage is TRBV18 and J usage is TRBJ1-6, with a tentative D call TRBD1 (6 bases). V lost 1 base and J 0 bases, leaving 10 bases between the germline ends. The CDR3 spans 17 residues. Germline V CDR1 and CDR2: KGHSH, LQKENI. The CDR3 reads CASSPQDSSSYNSPLHF. The CDR3, as DNA: TGTGCCAGCTCACCACAGGACAGTAGCTCCTATAATTCACCCCTCCACTTT.

The chain links TRBV6-2 or TRBV6-3 to TRBJ1-1; weak D call: TRBD1 (6 bases). The V gene's germline CDR1 is MNHEY and CDR2 SVGEGT. The CDR3 is 15 residues long. Between the trimmed V and J ends, which lost 2 bases and 4 bases, there was a span of 14 bases. In nucleotides, the CDR3 is TGTGCCAGCAGTTACCCTGCAGGGGTCTCCACTGAAGCTTTCTTT. Amino acids: CASSYPAGVSTEAFF.

V usage is TRBV11-2 and J usage is TRBJ1-2, with D unresolved. The CDR3 is made up of 14 amino acids. The germline V and J ends were trimmed by 2 bases and 1 base, with 8 bases remaining between them. In germline, CDR1 is SGHAT, CDR2 FQNNGV. DNA of the CDR3: TGTGCCAGCAGCTTAACGGACGGTAACTATGGCTACACCTTC. It yields the protein CASSLTDGNYGYTF. Variable domain in full (rest from reference TRBV11-2 and TRBJ1-2): EAGVAQSPRYKIIEKRQSVAFWCNPISGHATLYWYQQILGQGPKLLIQFQNNGVVDDSQLPKDRFSAERLKGVDSTLKIQPAKLEDSAVYLCASSLTDGNYGYTFGSGTRLTVV.